This T cell receptor beta chain was captured by sequencing in a study of CD8 T cells in Susac syndrome (dated by TCRdb to the late 2010s). Regarding the study in general: Of the Susac syndrome patients who were sequenced, more than five had clinically active disease and 8 or 9 were in clinical remission. At the time of blood withdrawal, Susac syndrome patients were either therapy-naive, taking corticosteroids (with some also receiving IVIg), or on IVIg alone. Repertoire sequencing was used to test whether CD8+ T cell activation and differentiation in Susac syndrome was antigen driven. The clonality of the CD8+ T cell repertoire was compared across 11 to 12 healthy donors, about 14 Susac syndrome patients and 15 multiple sclerosis patients. General findings and caveats noted by the study authors: Clonal expansion was seen in Susac syndrome CD8+ repertoires, peaking in CD8+ TEMRA cells and being greater in clinically active patients than in remitting ones. In the total CD8+ and CD8+ TEMRA repertoires, sixteen and five Susac-specific public clones, respectively, were identified. The study acknowledged that relatively few individuals were included in the TCR sequencing and HLA analysis.

RNA was extracted using the RNeasy kit, and about 0.5 to 1 ug of the RNA was reverse transcribed with random hexamers. The immunoSEQ multiplex PCR assay, covering 54 Vbeta and 13 Jbeta segments, was used to amplify TCR beta CDR3 regions. PCR amplification bias was corrected using a synthetic template baseline for primer optimization and computational correction. Per the source publication's procedure: Reads were annotated to V, D and J genes according to IMGT and were analyzed with immunoSEQ Analyzer, with only productive sequences retained. Clonality was computed as one minus Shannon entropy normalized by log2 of the number of productive unique sequences. Public and private clones were assessed among the 100 most prevalent clones of each patient and control. Clones were defined as Susac-specific if absent from the healthy and MS cohorts, from around 1,000 published viral clones and from other ImmuneACCESS disease sequences. TCRdb redid the processing of the public reads, applying fastp at Q25 and MiXCR, and retained in-frame beta chains. Rows with one shared CDR3 protein collapse into an entry with the most common genes and DNA. The V and J calls come from TCRdb's annotation, not from the publication. Counted in this sample were 120,000 or so distinct CDR3 sequences; around 94% of them appeared once. The ten largest clones capture approximately 0.2% of the sample.

Peripheral blood CD8+ and CD4+ T cells from healthy donors, Susac syndrome patients and multiple sclerosis patients were profiled using high-throughput TCR beta sequencing. The Susac syndrome patients fulfilled recently defined diagnostic criteria for either definite or probable disease. CD8+ TEMRA cells were enriched by FACS, while bulk CD8+ and CD4+ T cells were purified by magnetic negative isolation. Blood was collected in EDTA tubes and processed within 24 hours, with PBMCs isolated through density gradient centrifugation. PBMCs destined for TCR sequencing were cryopreserved in liquid nitrogen and later thawed in a 37 °C water bath. Purity of sorted or isolated CD4+, CD8+ and CD8+ TEMRA cells was at least 90%. On this clonotype itself: Its antigen remains undetermined. Base-call qualities are not available, and no considerably larger clone is one nucleotide away.

Specimen: CD8+ T cells from PBMCs. The sequence was collected from a human donor with Susac syndrome.

The CDR3 has the sequence CASSLYSGSTDTQYF. The nucleotides read TGTGCCAGCAGTTTGTATAGCGGGAGTACAGATACGCAGTATTTT. The chain links TRBV27 with TRBJ2-3; 9 bases in the middle match TRBD2. Counted from cysteine to phenylalanine, this CDR3 has 15 amino acids. Only the CDR3 part of the read is kept: 45 bases, read in frame from the first base. Trimming takes 3 bases off V and 3 bases off J; junction bases not matched to a gene: 4. CDR1 MNHEY and CDR2 SMNVEV are derived from the germline V gene (reference sequence).